Included here is one TCR beta chain sequence, with context. This record belongs to a study of blood T cell repertoires in COVID-19. Background on the study: Samples came from the United States, Italy and Spain, spanning acute and convalescent COVID-19. Nucleic acid was either cDNA or gDNA, and it came from T cells, B-cell-depleted T cells, or PBMCs.

As originally analysed: From reference gene primer amplification, estimates of nucleated cell counts were derived. Repertoires were generated with immunoSEQ multiplex PCR, while TCRdb's copy carries only in-frame clones and drops some. V and J calls plus clone size are reproduced from that table; the DNA served to infer D and trimming. Of 60,000 to 75,000 clones listed, 86% are singletons. The CDR3 sequence is 16 residues long. The clonotype was recovered from a woman aged 55-70 years with acute or convalescent COVID-19. The J gene is TRBJ1-4, the V gene TRBV21-1; the table calls TRBD1, which could not be checked here. TRBV21-1 is a recognized pseudogene. The specimen was peripheral blood. The CDR3 loop reads CASSSMGGRGHEKLFF. In DNA form, the CDR3 reads TGTGCCAGCAGCTCAATGGGGGGCAGGGGGCATGAAAAACTGTTTTTT.